Listed below are T cell receptor beta chains from one sample, sequenced in a study of T cell changes during pregnancy in multiple sclerosis. The assay was immunoSEQ multiplex PCR, and TCRdb's table has in-frame clones only and misses some. This table has about 38,000 clones, approximately 94% appearing once. Sequenced here: CD4+ T cells from peripheral blood mononuclear cells, sampled in the second trimester of pregnancy. All receptors come from a female donor with multiple sclerosis, enrolled in a pregnancy study. The CDR3 runs from the conserved cysteine through the conserved F or W. D genes are given only for firm matches. Rows may omit the clone size; those that give it use once, few, many or a size class.

v_gene,d_gene,len,abundance,j_gene,CDR3nt,CDR3aa
TRBV18,NA,16,NA,TRBJ1-5,TGTGCCAGCTCACCAGCCAGAGGGTCCCCCAATCAGCCCCAGCATTTT,CASSPARGSPNQPQHF
TRBV28,TRBD1,13,NA,TRBJ1-2,TGTGCCAGCAGTGTGGGACAGAACTATGGCTACACCTTC,CASSVGQNYGYTF
TRBV25-1,NA,12,NA,TRBJ1-2,TGTGCCAGCAGTGTTGGAGGGGTTGGCTACACCTTC,CASSVGGVGYTF
TRBV6-5,NA,15,once,TRBJ1-1,TGTGCCAGCAGTACCCGGACCAGGGTGAACACTGAAGCTTTCTTT,CASSTRTRVNTEAFF
TRBV7-2,TRBD1,14,NA,TRBJ1-2,TGTGCCAGCAGCGACCGGAGCGGGACAGGGGGCTACACCTTC,CASSDRSGTGGYTF
TRBV13,NA,14,once,TRBJ1-1,TGTGCCAGCAGCTTTCGAGGGCCGAACACTGAAGCTTTCTTT,CASSFRGPNTEAFF
TRBV28,TRBD1,13,NA,TRBJ2-7,TGTGCCAGCCTGGGGCAGGGGGTTAGTGAGCAGTACTTC,CASLGQGVSEQYF
TRBV5-5,TRBD2,15,NA,TRBJ2-7,TGTGCCAGCAGCTTTCAAGCGGGAGGGCGGCGCGAGCAGTACTTC,CASSFQAGGRREQYF
TRBV5-4,TRBD1,15,NA,TRBJ1-1,TGTGCCAGCAGCCCACGGACAGGGTCGAACACTGAAGCTTTCTTT,CASSPRTGSNTEAFF
TRBV5-1,NA,15,once,TRBJ1-2,TGCGCCAGCAGCTTGGCCATGGGGGGAAACCGTGGCTACACCTTC,CASSLAMGGNRGYTF
TRBV12-5,NA,13,once,TRBJ2-5,TGTGCTAGTGGTCCACAGGGACAAGAGACCCAGTACTTC,CASGPQGQETQYF
TRBV2,TRBD1,18,NA,TRBJ1-5,TGTGCCAGCACATTTGAACAGGGGGTCTATAGAGGCAATCAGCCCCAGCATTTT,CASTFEQGVYRGNQPQHF
TRBV29-1,NA,15,NA,TRBJ2-6,TGCAGCGTCTCAAACACGGGTTCTGGGGCCAACGTCCTGACTTTC,CSVSNTGSGANVLTF
TRBV28,TRBD2,15,NA,TRBJ2-7,TGTGCCAGCACCCTTACTAGCGGGAGGGTCCACGAGCAGTACTTC,CASTLTSGRVHEQYF
TRBV5-1,TRBD2,16,NA,TRBJ2-5,TGCGCCAGCAGCTTGGGACTAGCGGGAGTTGTAGAGACCCAGTACTTC,CASSLGLAGVVETQYF
TRBV27,NA,13,NA,TRBJ2-4,TGTGCCAGCAGTCCTAACAGTGAAAACATTCAGTACTTC,CASSPNSENIQYF
TRBV7-3,TRBD2,15,NA,TRBJ2-5,TGTGCCAGCAGCCAGGGACTAGCGGGGCTAGAGACCCAGTACTTC,CASSQGLAGLETQYF
TRBV19,NA,19,NA,TRBJ2-3,TGTGCCAGTAGTATAGATCTATCGATTAGTGCCTCTAGCACAGATACGCAGTATTTT,CASSIDLSISASSTDTQYF
TRBV28,TRBD2,15,NA,TRBJ2-1,TGTGCCAGCAGTGTAGCGGGAGGCCCCATTAATGAGCAGTTCTTC,CASSVAGGPINEQFF
TRBV28,TRBD2,17,NA,TRBJ2-3,TGTGCCAGCAGTTTGAATTGGCGAGTAGCGGGAGCAAGTACGCAGTATTTT,CASSLNWRVAGASTQYF
TRBV19,NA,14,NA,TRBJ1-6,TGTGCCAGTAACGGACACCCGAATAATTCACCCCTCCACTTT,CASNGHPNNSPLHF
TRBV2,TRBD1,15,NA,TRBJ2-5,TGTGCCAGCCCAACGGACAGGGGGCCGCGGGAGACCCAGTACTTC,CASPTDRGPRETQYF
TRBV19,NA,14,NA,TRBJ2-2,TGTGCCAGTATAGGCAGGGCTGGCACCGGGGAGCTGTTTTTT,CASIGRAGTGELFF
TRBV9,TRBD2,16,NA,TRBJ2-2,TGTGCCAGCAGGAGAGCGGGAGGGCCTGACACCGGGGAGCTGTTTTTT,CASRRAGGPDTGELFF
TRBV9,NA,15,NA,TRBJ2-1,TGTGCCAGCAGCGGTGAGAATTCTTTCTACAATGAGCAGTTCTTC,CASSGENSFYNEQFF
TRBV28,NA,15,NA,TRBJ1-1,TGTGCCAGCAGGCCCCTTAGGGGGGGGAACCCTGAAGCTTTCTTT,CASRPLRGGNPEAFF
TRBV7-2,NA,16,NA,TRBJ1-3,TGTGCCAGCAGCTTAATAGGACTGAACTCTGGAAACACCATATATTTT,CASSLIGLNSGNTIYF
TRBV5-1,TRBD2,16,NA,TRBJ2-2,TGCGCCAGCAGCCCACTGGGACTAGCGGGGGCCGGGGAGCTGTTTTTT,CASSPLGLAGAGELFF
TRBV25-1,TRBD1,14,NA,TRBJ1-1,TGTGCCAGCAGTCCGGGACAGCTAAACACTGAAGCTTTCTTT,CASSPGQLNTEAFF
TRBV27,TRBD1,14,NA,TRBJ1-2,TGTGCCAGCAGTTTAGTTACAGGGGGTGCAGGCTACACCTTC,CASSLVTGGAGYTF
TRBV9,TRBD1,15,NA,TRBJ2-7,TGTGCCAGCAGCCCTTTTGGGGACAGCTCCTACGAGCAGTACTTC,CASSPFGDSSYEQYF
TRBV13,NA,15,NA,TRBJ1-4,TGTGCCAGCAGCTTAGGGGGAGGGGCTAATGAAAAACTGTTTTTT,CASSLGGGANEKLFF
TRBV18,NA,11,NA,TRBJ2-5,TGTGCCAGCTCACCCAAAGAGACCCAGTACTTC,CASSPKETQYF
TRBV20-1,NA,11,NA,TRBJ1-1,TGCAGTGCTGATAGGGGTGCTGAAGCTTTCTTT,CSADRGAEAFF
TRBV5-4,NA,16,NA,TRBJ1-6,TGTGCCAGCAGCTTGGGGTCACCGAGAAGTAATTCACCCCTCCACTTT,CASSLGSPRSNSPLHF
TRBV7-6,TRBD1,16,NA,TRBJ2-2,TGTGCCAGCAGCTTAAGGGGGCAGAACGGGGCCGGGGAGCTGTTTTTT,CASSLRGQNGAGELFF
TRBV5-8,TRBD1,15,NA,TRBJ1-2,TGTGCCAGCAGCTTCCGGGACAGGGGTGTCTATGGCTACACCTTC,CASSFRDRGVYGYTF
TRBV7-9,NA,13,NA,TRBJ2-7,TGTGCCAGCAGCCCCGACAGTACCTACGAGCAGTACTTC,CASSPDSTYEQYF
TRBV27,TRBD2,14,NA,TRBJ2-2,TGTGCCAGCCTTAGCGGGAGTATCGCCGGGGAGCTGTTTTTT,CASLSGSIAGELFF
TRBV7-2,NA,19,NA,TRBJ1-1,TGTGCCAGCAGAAGATCCCGGGGGGGTCGGGCAGGGCGGAACACTGAAGCTTTCTTT,CASRRSRGGRAGRNTEAFF
TRBV7-9,NA,16,NA,TRBJ1-5,TGTGCCAGCAGCTTGTCCGGAGGGGATGGCAATCAGCCCCAGCATTTT,CASSLSGGDGNQPQHF
TRBV4-2,TRBD1,15,NA,TRBJ2-7,TGTGCCAGCAGCCAAGGACCGGGACAGTCCTACGAGCAGTACTTC,CASSQGPGQSYEQYF
TRBV28,TRBD1,15,NA,TRBJ1-5,TGTGCCAGCAGTCGACCAGGACAGGGCTGGCAGCCCCAGCATTTT,CASSRPGQGWQPQHF
TRBV28,TRBD1,12,NA,TRBJ1-3,TGTGCCAGCACTCGACAGGGTAACACCATATATTTT,CASTRQGNTIYF